Listed here are 21 T cell receptor beta chains from one sample, sequenced in a study of cytomegalovirus exposure and HLA in healthy donors. Measured with immunoSEQ multiplex PCR; TCRdb has only the in-frame clones, and not every one. This sample has about 280,000 clones; approximately 86% occur once, and the top ten carry less than 1.2%. Source material: PBMCs. The source of these receptors is a woman under 30 in good health and CMV-seronegative.

The sample holds a few counts of this clone. The V gene is TRBV7-3, the J gene TRBJ2-7; 10 bases are a match to TRBD1. Germline CDR1 and CDR2: SGHTA and FQGTGA. The trim removed 5 bases at V and 5 bases at J, leaving 6 bases unmatched. The CDR3 contains 14 residues. CDR3 nucleotides: TGTGCCAGCAGCCCGGGACAGGGGAGCGACGAGCAGTACTTC. As protein: CASSPGQGSDEQYF.

Only a few counts were recorded for this clone. One end of the junction is discordant with germline, which a read error may explain. The chain uses TRBV6-5 and TRBJ2-7; 13 bases align to TRBD2. The V gene's germline CDR1 is MNHEY and CDR2 SVGAGI. The CDR3 extends over 13 amino acids. The CDR3 nucleotides read TGTGCCAGCAGTTCCTCCGGGACTAGCGGGAAACGGTTC. It encodes CASSSSGTSGKRF.

The chain joins TRBV4-3 to TRBJ1-2; the match to TRBD1 covers 7 bases. V dropped 3 bases and J dropped 5; count of bases not matched to a gene: 3. The CDR3 covers 13 residues. The germline gives CDR1 LGHNA, CDR2 YSLEER. The DNA of the CDR3 is TGCGCCAGCAGCCAGGGACAGTTTTATGGCTACACCTTC. Residues: CASSQGQFYGYTF.

V and J are TRBV9 and TRBJ2-7; 7 nucleotides align to TRBD1. V lost 0 bases, J lost 0 bases, and 6 bases stayed unmatched. The CDR3 has 16 residues. Germline-derived CDR1 and CDR2 are SGDLS and YYNGEE. Here the CDR3 reads CASSVGGQVSSYEQYF. CDR3 nucleotide sequence: TGTGCCAGCAGCGTAGGAGGACAGGTGAGCTCCTACGAGCAGTACTTC.

This clone has a single count. The rearrangement joins TRBV7-8 to TRBJ1-2, with D uncertain. The CDR3 runs 13 residues. V lost 1 base and J 2 bases, leaving 5 bases between the germline ends. Germline V gene lookup returns CDR1 SGHVS and CDR2 FQNEAQ. The CDR3 spells CASSLDVNYGYTF. CDR3 sequence (DNA): TGTGCCAGCAGCTTAGATGTAAACTATGGCTACACCTTC.

The chain carries TRBV5-1 and TRBJ2-1; a weak D match, TRBD2 (5 bases). The CDR3 has 15 residues. CDR1 is SGHRS, CDR2 YFSETQ, per germline. V was clipped by 4 bases and J by 1 base, with 12 bases between them. Here the CDR3 reads CASSRGYQSYNEQFF. In DNA form, the CDR3 reads TGCGCCAGCAGCCGGGGTTACCAATCCTACAATGAGCAGTTCTTC.

The chain links TRBV6-5 to TRBJ2-7, with 10 positions matching TRBD1. The germline CDR1 and CDR2 sequences are MNHEY and SVGAGI. The CDR3 runs to 14 residues. The trim removed 5 bases at V and 2 bases at J, leaving 3 bases unmatched. CDR3 nucleotides: TGTGCCAGCAGTCGAGGGACAGGGGCCTACGAGCAGTACTTC. Residues: CASSRGTGAYEQYF.

The rearrangement links TRBV2 to TRBJ2-3; 7 bases map to TRBD2. With 10 bases clipped from V and 5 bases from J, the junction kept 12 bases outside the gene matches. The germline V gene has CDR1 SNHLY and CDR2 FYNNEI. This CDR3 region has 14 residues. The CDR3: CAITGPSGGDTQYF. The CDR3 nucleotides are TGTGCCATCACGGGGCCTAGCGGAGGAGATACGCAGTATTTT.

This chain joins TRBV7-3 and TRBJ2-7, with 9 bases that match TRBD1. Germline V lookup: CDR1 SGHTA, CDR2 FQGTGA. This CDR3 comprises 14 residues. The J segment lost 4 bases and the V segment lost 5 bases, leaving 6 bases of the junction unmatched. The CDR3 DNA sequence: TGTGCCAGCAGCCAAGGACAGGGGTTATACGAGCAGTACTTC. Protein: CASSQGQGLYEQYF.

This chain connects TRBV6-1 to TRBJ1-5; D is uncertain. Germline CDR1 is MNHNS and CDR2 is SASEGT. CDR3 length: 16 amino acids. V lost 1 base and J 4 bases, leaving 14 bases between the germline ends. The CDR3 loop reads CASSEGEGWENQPQHF. CDR3 in DNA: TGTGCCAGCAGTGAAGGCGAAGGCTGGGAGAATCAGCCCCAGCATTTT.

V gene TRBV19 combines with J gene TRBJ2-1, with TRBD1 as a possible D gene (6 bases). Germline values: CDR1 LNHDA, CDR2 SQIVND (reference sequence). The CDR3 contains 12 residues. Trimming shortened V by 9 bases and J by 5 bases, and 11 bases separated the two germline ends. CDR3 DNA: TGTGCCAGCGAGAGACAGGACAATGAGCAGTTCTTC. The encoded protein is CASERQDNEQFF.

The chain carries TRBV27 and TRBJ2-1; TRBD2 aligns across 9 bases. The CDR3 loop spans 17 amino acids. Germline assignment: CDR1 MNHEY and CDR2 SMNVEV (reference sequence). The J segment lost 5 bases and the V segment lost 5 bases, leaving 13 bases of the junction unmatched. The CDR3 region is CASSLLAGMVPHNEQFF. CDR3 sequence (DNA): TGTGCCAGCAGTCTCCTAGCGGGAATGGTCCCCCACAATGAGCAGTTCTTC.

The chain employs TRBV5-1 and TRBJ2-7; D perhaps matches TRBD1 (6 bases). The germline V and J ends were trimmed by 4 bases and 6 bases, with 17 bases remaining between them. CDR1 SGHRS and CDR2 YFSETQ come from the germline V gene. The CDR3 totals 14 residues. CDR3 sequence (DNA): TGCGCCAGCAGCCCGAACGAGGTGACAGGCGAGCAGTACTTC. As protein: CASSPNEVTGEQYF.

The gene calls are TRBV11-2 and TRBJ1-4; 9 nucleotides agree with TRBD1. Germline lookup yields CDR1 SGHAT and CDR2 FQNNGV. This CDR3 has 16 amino acids. V shed 4 bases, J shed 8 bases, and the junction held 11 bases outside the gene matches. The CDR3 is CASSSRLTGGLEKLFF. The CDR3 nucleotides read TGTGCCAGCAGCTCCAGACTGACAGGGGGATTGGAAAAACTGTTTTTT.

The chain employs TRBV27 and TRBJ2-3; 15 nucleotides agree with TRBD2. This CDR3 spans 15 amino acids. The J segment lost 6 bases and the V segment lost 5 bases, leaving 3 bases of the junction unmatched. Germline-derived CDR1 and CDR2 are MNHEY and SMNVEV (reference sequence). This chain's CDR3 is CASSQGTSGRDTQYF. In nucleotides, the CDR3 is TGTGCCAGCAGTCAAGGGACTAGCGGGAGGGATACGCAGTATTTT.

This chain joins TRBV27 and TRBJ1-1, with D perhaps matching TRBD1 (6 bases). The V end lost 6 bases, the J end lost 1 base, and 12 bases lay between the germline ends. This CDR3 has 14 residues. From germline, CDR1 is MNHEY and CDR2 SMNVEV (reference sequence). The CDR3 DNA reads TGTGCCAGCAGCCTCATGACAGGGAACACTGAAGCTTTCTTT. Translating gives CASSLMTGNTEAFF.

The chain uses TRBV27 and TRBJ1-4, with unresolved D. The ends were cut back, 2 bases at V and 10 bases at J, with 17 bases in the middle. This CDR3 has 15 amino acids. The germline CDR1 and CDR2 sequences are MNHEY and SMNVEV (reference sequence). DNA of the CDR3: TGTGCCAGCAGTTTAGTCGGGGATCCCCCTGGAAAACTGTTTTTT. It is translated as CASSLVGDPPGKLFF.

J is TRBJ2-1 and V is TRBV7-3, with 9 bases identical to TRBD1. CDR3 length: 18 amino acids. CDR1 SGHTA and CDR2 FQGTGA come from the germline V gene. The V gene end was trimmed by 2 bases and the J gene end by 5 bases; junction bases not matched to a gene: 13. The CDR3 loop is CASSLAPYPGQGNNEQFF. CDR3 coding DNA: TGTGCCAGCAGCTTAGCCCCCTATCCGGGACAGGGTAACAATGAGCAGTTCTTC.

V is TRBV7-8 and J is TRBJ1-4; 10 bases map to TRBD1. With V trimmed by 4 bases and J by 8 bases, 7 bases remained unmatched. From germline, CDR1 is SGHVS and CDR2 FQNEAQ. There are 15 residues in the CDR3. CDR3 loop: CASSSNPGQGEKLFF. For the CDR3, the DNA is TGTGCCAGCAGCTCCAATCCGGGACAGGGGGAAAAACTGTTTTTT.

The V and J genes are TRBV29-1 and TRBJ1-2; 8 bases agree with TRBD1. Per the germline V gene, CDR1 is SQVTM and CDR2 is ANQGSEA. V was pared by 6 bases and J by 8 bases, with 11 bases of the junction left unmatched. CDR3 length: 13 residues. DNA of the CDR3: TGCAGCGTCCAAGGACAGGGTGGTAGAGGCTACACCTTC. Residues: CSVQGQGGRGYTF.

Here the CDR3 reads CAISGTGPNTEAFF. CDR3 in DNA: TGTGCCATCAGTGGGACAGGCCCGAACACTGAAGCTTTCTTT. The chain carries TRBV10-3 and TRBJ1-1; the match to TRBD1 covers 7 bases. After removal of 4 bases from V and 1 base from J, the junction contained 3 bases not matched to a gene. This CDR3 comprises 14 residues. Germline V gene lookup returns CDR1 ENHRY and CDR2 SYGVKD.